These 7 T cell receptor beta chains originate from one sample sequenced in a study of blood T cell repertoires in COVID-19. Clones were read by immunoSEQ multiplex PCR, and TCRdb kept only the in-frame ones, dropping some. The sample contains approximately 140,000 clones, about 86% of which appear only once. Sequenced input: peripheral blood. The receptors derive from a man between 65 and 85 years old with acute or convalescent COVID-19.

The chain combines TRBV21-1 with TRBJ1-4; TRBD1, as called in the table, went unchecked against the DNA. TRBV21-1 is shown as a pseudogene. The CDR3 totals 16 residues. The CDR3 nucleotides read TGTGCCGCTCCCTTAAGGGCAGGGGGCTCCAATGAAAAACTGTTTTTT. This encodes CAAPLRAGGSNEKLFF.

The V call is TRBV6-6, the J call TRBJ2-1, with D possibly TRBD1 on 6 matching bases. The V and J ends lost 8 bases and 8 bases respectively, with 16 bases between them. This CDR3 contains 13 residues. Germline V gene sequence: CDR1 MNHNY, CDR2 SVGAGI (reference sequence). As DNA, the CDR3 is TGTGCCAGCGGCAGACAGGCGGGCGATGAGCAGTTCTTC. Translating gives CASGRQAGDEQFF.

This sequence joins TRBV4-2 and TRBJ2-7; D is possibly TRBD2 (6 bases). Trimming cost V 1 base and J 0 bases, with 10 bases left between them. CDR3 length: 15 residues. Germline CDR1 LGHNA, CDR2 YNFKEQ. The CDR3 coding sequence is TGTGCCAGCAGCCAAGTCGGGACTTCCTCCTACGAGCAGTACTTC. Its translation: CASSQVGTSSYEQYF.

V and J are TRBV27 and TRBJ2-2; D possibly corresponds to TRBD2 (5 bases). The length of the CDR3 is 15 residues. Germline CDR1 is MNHEY and CDR2 is SMNVEV (reference sequence). Trimming took off 4 bases at V and 1 base at J, with 10 bases between the two ends. The CDR3 region is CASSSGVMNTGELFF. DNA for the CDR3: TGTGCCAGCAGTTCCGGGGTCATGAACACCGGGGAGCTGTTTTTT.

V is TRBV18 and J is TRBJ1-3; no firm D call. The germline V gene has CDR1 KGHSH and CDR2 LQKENI. The V and J ends lost 3 bases and 0 bases respectively, with 12 bases between them. This CDR3 contains 16 residues. CDR3: CASSPEQSSSGNTIYF. CDR3 DNA sequence: TGTGCCAGCTCACCGGAGCAGTCGAGCTCTGGAAACACCATATATTTT.

V is TRBV7-2 and J is TRBJ2-7; D may be TRBD2 (5 bases). In germline, CDR1 is SGHTA, CDR2 FQGNSA. Trimming took off 5 bases at V and 7 bases at J, with 18 bases between the two ends. The CDR3 contains 14 residues. CDR3 coding DNA: TGTGCCAGCAGCCCCATCAATAGCGTGCGGGAGCAGTACTTC. It yields the protein CASSPINSVREQYF.

The rearrangement uses TRBV5-5 and TRBJ1-4; D is unclear. Trimming shortened V by 3 bases and J by 8 bases, and 11 bases separated the two germline ends. The CDR3 has 13 amino acids. Germline V gene lookup returns CDR1 SGHKS and CDR2 YYEKEE (reference sequence). The CDR3 reads CASSSEEMEKLFF. In DNA form, the CDR3 reads TGTGCCAGCAGCTCGGAGGAGATGGAAAAACTGTTTTTT.